Here is one T cell receptor (beta chain) with its context. What it binds is unknown. A second PCR of roughly 7 to 11 cycles used a sample-barcoded 5' primer and a J-beta primer mix. A tag from a template-switch adaptor with 12 random nucleotides marked each cDNA molecule. TCRdb reprocessed the 5' RACE reads via MiXCR and lists one record per CDR3 protein. The profile shows 1,500,000 or so distinct CDR3 sequences, approximately 43% of them singletons. This sample is drawn from a study of blood T cells in healthy people across ages. Study-level results: Getting older went along with TCR beta diversity per million T cells dropping roughly linearly. When set beside aged donors, long-lived donors presented more naive CD4+ cells and higher diversity.

With each sample, at least 6 micrograms of total RNA were extracted. The source material was blood. The receptor's source is a woman younger than 35 in good health.

CDR3 nucleotide sequence: TGCAGTGCTAGAGATCTGACTAGCGGGATATACGAGCAGTACTTC. Protein product: CSARDLTSGIYEQYF. The chain is built from TRBV20-1 and TRBJ2-7; 11 nucleotides align to TRBD2. Germline V lookup: CDR1 DFQATT, CDR2 SNEGSKA (reference sequence). Germline trimming cut 0 bases from V and 4 bases from J; bases unmatched to any gene: 5. The CDR3 is 15 amino acids.